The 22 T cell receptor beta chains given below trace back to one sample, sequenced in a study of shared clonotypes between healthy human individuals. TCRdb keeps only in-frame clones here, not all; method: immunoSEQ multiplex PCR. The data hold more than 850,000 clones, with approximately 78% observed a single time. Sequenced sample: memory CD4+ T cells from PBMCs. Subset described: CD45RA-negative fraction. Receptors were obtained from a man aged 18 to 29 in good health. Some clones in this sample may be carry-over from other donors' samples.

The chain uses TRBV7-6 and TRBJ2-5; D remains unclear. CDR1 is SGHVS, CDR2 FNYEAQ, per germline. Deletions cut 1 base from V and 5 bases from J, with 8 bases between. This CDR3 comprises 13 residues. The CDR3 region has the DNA TGTGCCAGCAGCTTAGGGGAATGGGAGACCCAGTACTTC. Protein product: CASSLGEWETQYF.

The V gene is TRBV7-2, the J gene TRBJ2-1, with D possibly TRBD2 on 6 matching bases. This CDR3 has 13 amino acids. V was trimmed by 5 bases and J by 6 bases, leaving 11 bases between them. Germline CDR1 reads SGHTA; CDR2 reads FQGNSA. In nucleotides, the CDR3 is TGTGCCAGCAGCCCGGGACTTATCAATGAGCAGTTCTTC. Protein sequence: CASSPGLINEQFF.

CDR3 sequence reads: CASSADRVGGYTF. DNA for the CDR3: TGTGCCAGTAGTGCCGACAGGGTAGGTGGCTACACCTTC. This chain uses TRBV19 with TRBJ1-2, with 7 nucleotides matching TRBD1. Trimming removed 5 bases from V and 7 bases from J; junction bases left unmatched: 7. The CDR3 extends over 13 amino acids. CDR1 and CDR2 from the germline V gene are LNHDA and SQIVND (reference sequence).

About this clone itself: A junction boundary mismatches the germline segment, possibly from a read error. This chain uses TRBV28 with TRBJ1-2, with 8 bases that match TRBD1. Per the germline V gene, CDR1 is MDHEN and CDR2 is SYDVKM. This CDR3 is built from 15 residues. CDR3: CASSLLGQGQQGYTF. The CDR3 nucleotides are TGTGCCAGCAGCTTATTAGGACAGGGCCAGCAGGGCTACACCTTC.

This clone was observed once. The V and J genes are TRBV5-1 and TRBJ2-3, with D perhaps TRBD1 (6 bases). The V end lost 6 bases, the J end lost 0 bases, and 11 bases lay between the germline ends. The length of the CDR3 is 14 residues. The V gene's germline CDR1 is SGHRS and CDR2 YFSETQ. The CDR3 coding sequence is TGCGCCAGCACAGGGGACACCAGCACAGATACGCAGTATTTT. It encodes CASTGDTSTDTQYF. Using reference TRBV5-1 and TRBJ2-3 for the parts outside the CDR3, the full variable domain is KAGVTQTPRYLIKTRGQQVTLSCSPISGHRSVSWYQQTPGQGLQFLFEYFSETQRNKGNFPGRFSGRQFSNSRSEMNVSTLELGDSALYLCASTGDTSTDTQYFGPGTRLTVL.

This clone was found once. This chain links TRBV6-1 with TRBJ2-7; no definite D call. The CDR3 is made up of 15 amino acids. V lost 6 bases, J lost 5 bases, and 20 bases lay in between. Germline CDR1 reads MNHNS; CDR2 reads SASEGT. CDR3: CASSPRTQRAHEQYF. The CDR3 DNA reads TGTGCCAGCAGCCCACGGACCCAAAGGGCCCACGAGCAGTACTTC.

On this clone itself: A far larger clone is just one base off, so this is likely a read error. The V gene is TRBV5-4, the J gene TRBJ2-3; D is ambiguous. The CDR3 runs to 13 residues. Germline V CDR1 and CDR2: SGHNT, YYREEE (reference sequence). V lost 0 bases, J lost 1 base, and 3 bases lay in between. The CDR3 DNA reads TGTGCCAGCAGCTTGGTGGGCACAGATACGCAGTATTTT. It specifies CASSLVGTDTQYF.

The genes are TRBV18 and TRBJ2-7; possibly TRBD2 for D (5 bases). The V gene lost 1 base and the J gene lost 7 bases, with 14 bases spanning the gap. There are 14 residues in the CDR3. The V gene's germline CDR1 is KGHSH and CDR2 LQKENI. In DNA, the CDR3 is TGTGCCAGCTCACCACGAGTCAAAACGGGGGAGCAGTACTTC. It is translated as CASSPRVKTGEQYF.

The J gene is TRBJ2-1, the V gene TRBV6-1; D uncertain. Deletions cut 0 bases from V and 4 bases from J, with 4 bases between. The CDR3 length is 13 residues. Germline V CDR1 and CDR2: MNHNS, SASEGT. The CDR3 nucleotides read TGTGCCAGCAGTGAAGCTTATTACAATGAGCAGTTCTTC. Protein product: CASSEAYYNEQFF.

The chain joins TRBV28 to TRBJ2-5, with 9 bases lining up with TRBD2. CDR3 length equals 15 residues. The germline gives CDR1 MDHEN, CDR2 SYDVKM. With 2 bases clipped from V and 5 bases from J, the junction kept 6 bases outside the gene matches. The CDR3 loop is CASSLPAGGLETQYF. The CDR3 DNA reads TGTGCCAGCAGTTTACCAGCGGGAGGATTGGAGACCCAGTACTTC.

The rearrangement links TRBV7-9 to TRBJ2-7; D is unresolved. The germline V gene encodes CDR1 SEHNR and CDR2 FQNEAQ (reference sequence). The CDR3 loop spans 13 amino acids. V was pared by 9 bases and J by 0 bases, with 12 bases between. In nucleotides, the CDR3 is TGTGCCAGTAGTTTTTACAGCTCCTACGAGCAGTACTTC. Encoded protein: CASSFYSSYEQYF.

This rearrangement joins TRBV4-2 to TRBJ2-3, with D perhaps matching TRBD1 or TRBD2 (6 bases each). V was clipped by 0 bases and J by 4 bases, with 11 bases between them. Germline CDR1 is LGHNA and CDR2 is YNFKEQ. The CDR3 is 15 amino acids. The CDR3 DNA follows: TGTGCCAGCAGCCAAGATCGGGGGCGCGCAGATACGCAGTATTTT. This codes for CASSQDRGRADTQYF.

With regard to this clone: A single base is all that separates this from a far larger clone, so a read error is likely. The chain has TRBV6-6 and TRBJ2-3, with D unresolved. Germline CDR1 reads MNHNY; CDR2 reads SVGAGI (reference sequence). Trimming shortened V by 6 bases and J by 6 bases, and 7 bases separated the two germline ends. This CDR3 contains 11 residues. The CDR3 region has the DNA TGTGCCAGCAGCTTTGGGGATACGCAGTATTTT. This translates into CASSFGDTQYF.

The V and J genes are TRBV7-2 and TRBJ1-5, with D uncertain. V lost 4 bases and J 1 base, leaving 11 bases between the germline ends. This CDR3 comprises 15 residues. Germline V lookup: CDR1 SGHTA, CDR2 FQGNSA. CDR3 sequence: CASSSVYWSNQPQHF. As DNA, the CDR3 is TGTGCCAGCAGCTCCGTTTACTGGAGCAATCAGCCCCAGCATTTT.

For the CDR3, the DNA is TGCAGCGTTGATGTAGCGCCCACCTCCTACAATGAGCAGTTCTTC. Its protein is CSVDVAPTSYNEQFF. The rearrangement uses TRBV29-1 and TRBJ2-1; D perhaps matches TRBD2 (5 bases). The V end lost 3 bases, the J end lost 0 bases, and 12 bases lay between the germline ends. Germline V CDR1 and CDR2: SQVTM, ANQGSEA. The length of the CDR3 is 15 residues.

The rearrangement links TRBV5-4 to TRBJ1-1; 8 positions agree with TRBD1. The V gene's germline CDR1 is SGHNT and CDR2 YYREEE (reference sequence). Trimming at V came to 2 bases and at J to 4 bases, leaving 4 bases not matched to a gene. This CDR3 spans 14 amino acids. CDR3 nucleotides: TGTGCCAGCAGCTTAACAGGGGGTGTCACTGAAGCTTTCTTT. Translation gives CASSLTGGVTEAFF.

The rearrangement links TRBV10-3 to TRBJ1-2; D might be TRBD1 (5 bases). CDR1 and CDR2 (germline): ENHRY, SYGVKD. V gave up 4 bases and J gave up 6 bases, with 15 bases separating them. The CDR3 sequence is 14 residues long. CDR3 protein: CAISGTGAANGYTF. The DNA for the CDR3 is TGTGCCATCAGTGGCACCGGGGCGGCGAATGGCTACACCTTC.

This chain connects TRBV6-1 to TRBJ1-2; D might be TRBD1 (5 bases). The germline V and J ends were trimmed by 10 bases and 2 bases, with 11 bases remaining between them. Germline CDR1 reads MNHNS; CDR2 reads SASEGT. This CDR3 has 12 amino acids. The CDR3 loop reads CATQDTNYGYTF. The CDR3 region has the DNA TGTGCCACCCAGGACACCAACTATGGCTACACCTTC.

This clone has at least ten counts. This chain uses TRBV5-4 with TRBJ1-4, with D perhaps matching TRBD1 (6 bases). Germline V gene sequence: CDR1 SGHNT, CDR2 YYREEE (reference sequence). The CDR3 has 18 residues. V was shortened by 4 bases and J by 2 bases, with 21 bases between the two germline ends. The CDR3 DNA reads TGTGCCAGCAGCGATGGAATGGGAAGGGGGTCGACTAATGAAAAACTGTTTTTT. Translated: CASSDGMGRGSTNEKLFF.

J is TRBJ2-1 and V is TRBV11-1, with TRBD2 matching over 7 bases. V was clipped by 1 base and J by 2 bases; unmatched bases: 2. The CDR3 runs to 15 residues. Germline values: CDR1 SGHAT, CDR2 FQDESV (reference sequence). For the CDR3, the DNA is TGTGCCAGCAGCTTAGGGCGGGAGACCTACAATGAGCAGTTCTTC. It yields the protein CASSLGRETYNEQFF.

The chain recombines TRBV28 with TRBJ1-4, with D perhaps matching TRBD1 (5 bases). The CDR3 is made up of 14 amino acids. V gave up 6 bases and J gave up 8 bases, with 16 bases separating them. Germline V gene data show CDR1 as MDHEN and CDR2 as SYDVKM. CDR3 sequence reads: CASSPGLRGEKLFF. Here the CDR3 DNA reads TGTGCCAGCAGCCCAGGGTTACGGGGAGAAAAACTGTTTTTT. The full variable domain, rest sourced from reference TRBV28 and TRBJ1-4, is DVKVTQSSRYLVKRTGEKVFLECVQDMDHENMFWYRQDPGLGLRLIYFSYDVKMKEKGDIPEGYSVSREKKERFSLILESASTNQTSMYLCASSPGLRGEKLFFGSGTQLSVL.

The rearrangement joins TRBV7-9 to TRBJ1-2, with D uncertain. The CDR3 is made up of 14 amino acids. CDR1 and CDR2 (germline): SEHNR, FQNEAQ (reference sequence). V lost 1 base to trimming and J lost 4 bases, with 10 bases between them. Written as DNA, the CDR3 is TGTGCCAGCAGCTTAGGGACGGAGGGCTATGGCTACACCTTC. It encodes CASSLGTEGYGYTF.